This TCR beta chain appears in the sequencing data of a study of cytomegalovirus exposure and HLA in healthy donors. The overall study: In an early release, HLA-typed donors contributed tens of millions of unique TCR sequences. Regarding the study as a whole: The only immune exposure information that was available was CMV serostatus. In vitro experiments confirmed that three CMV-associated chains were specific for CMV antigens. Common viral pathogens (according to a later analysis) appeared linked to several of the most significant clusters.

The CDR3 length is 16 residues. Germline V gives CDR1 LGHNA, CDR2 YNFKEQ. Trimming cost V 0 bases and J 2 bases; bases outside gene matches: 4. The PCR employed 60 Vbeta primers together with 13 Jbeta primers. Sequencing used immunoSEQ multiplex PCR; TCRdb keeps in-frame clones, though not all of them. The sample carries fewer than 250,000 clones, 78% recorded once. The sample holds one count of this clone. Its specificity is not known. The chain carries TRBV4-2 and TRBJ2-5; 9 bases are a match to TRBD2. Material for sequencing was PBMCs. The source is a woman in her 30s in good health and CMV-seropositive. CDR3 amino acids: CASSQDPLAGQETQYF. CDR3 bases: TGTGCCAGCAGCCAAGATCCCCTAGCGGGGCAAGAGACCCAGTACTTC.